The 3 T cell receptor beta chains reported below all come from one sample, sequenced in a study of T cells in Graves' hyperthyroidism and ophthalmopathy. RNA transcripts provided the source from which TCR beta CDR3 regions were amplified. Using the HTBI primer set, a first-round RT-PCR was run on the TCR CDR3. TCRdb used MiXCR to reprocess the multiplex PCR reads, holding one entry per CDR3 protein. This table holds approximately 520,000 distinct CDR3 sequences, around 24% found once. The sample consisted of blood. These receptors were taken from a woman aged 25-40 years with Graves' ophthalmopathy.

This chain's CDR3 is CSARGQQNQETQYF. Written as DNA, the CDR3 is TGCAGTGCTAGAGGACAACAGAATCAAGAGACCCAGTACTTC. V usage is TRBV20-1 and J usage is TRBJ2-5; D remains unclear. Germline loops: CDR1 DFQATT, CDR2 SNEGSKA (reference sequence). Deletions cut 1 base from V and 2 bases from J, with 11 bases between. This CDR3 contains 14 residues.

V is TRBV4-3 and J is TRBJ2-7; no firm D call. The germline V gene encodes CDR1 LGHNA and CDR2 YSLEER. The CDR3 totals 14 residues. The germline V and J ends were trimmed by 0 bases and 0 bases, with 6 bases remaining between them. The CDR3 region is CASSQEYSSYEQYF. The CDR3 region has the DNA TGCGCCAGCAGCCAAGAGTACAGCTCCTACGAGCAGTACTTC.

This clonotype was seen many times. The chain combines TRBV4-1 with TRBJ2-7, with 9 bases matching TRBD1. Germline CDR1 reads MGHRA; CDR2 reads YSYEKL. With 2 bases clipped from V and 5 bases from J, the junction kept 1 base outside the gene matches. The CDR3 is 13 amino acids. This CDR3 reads CASSQRQGDEQYF. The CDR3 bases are TGCGCCAGCAGCCAAAGACAGGGGGACGAGCAGTACTTC.